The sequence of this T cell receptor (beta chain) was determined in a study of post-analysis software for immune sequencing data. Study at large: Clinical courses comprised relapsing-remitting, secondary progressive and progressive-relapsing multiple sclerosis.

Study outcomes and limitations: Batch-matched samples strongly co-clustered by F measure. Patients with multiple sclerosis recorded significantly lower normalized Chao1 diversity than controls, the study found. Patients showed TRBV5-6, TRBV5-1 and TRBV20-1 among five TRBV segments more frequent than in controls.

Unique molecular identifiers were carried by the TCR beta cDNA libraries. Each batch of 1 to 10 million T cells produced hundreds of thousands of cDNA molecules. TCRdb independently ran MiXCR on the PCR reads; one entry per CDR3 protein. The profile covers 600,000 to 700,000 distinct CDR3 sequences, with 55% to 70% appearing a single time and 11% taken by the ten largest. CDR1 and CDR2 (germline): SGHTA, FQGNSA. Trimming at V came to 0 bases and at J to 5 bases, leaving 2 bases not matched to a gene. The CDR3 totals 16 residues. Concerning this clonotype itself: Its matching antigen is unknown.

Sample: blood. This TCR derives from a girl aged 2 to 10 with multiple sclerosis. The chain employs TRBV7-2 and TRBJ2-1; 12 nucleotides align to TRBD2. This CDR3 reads CASSLALAGGNNEQFF. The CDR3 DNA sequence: TGTGCCAGCAGCTTAGCCCTAGCGGGGGGGAACAATGAGCAGTTCTTC.